These T cell receptor beta chains were read from a single sample in a study of cytomegalovirus exposure and HLA in healthy donors. The data were produced by immunoSEQ multiplex PCR, yet TCRdb's version contains in-frame clones alone and is incomplete. Among about 150,000 clones listed, 75% to 80% were seen once. The sequenced sample was PBMCs. The origin of the receptors is a male donor in good health and CMV-seronegative. Each CDR3 is given with its conserved first and last residue. Each record gives: V gene, J gene, clone size, D gene, CDR3 DNA, CDR3 protein. A D gene is named only where the DNA matches it firmly. Clone size appears in some rows only: once, few, many, or a class for an expanded clone.

TRBV2	TRBJ1-1	.	.	TGTGCCAGCAGTGGGCAGAACGCTGAAGCTTTCTTT	CASSGQNAEAFF
TRBV6-7	TRBJ2-7	.	TRBD1	TGTGCCAGCAGTTACCCAGGGGGCTCAAGCTCCTACGAGCAGTACTTC	CASSYPGGSSSYEQYF
TRBV5-4	TRBJ1-1	.	.	TGTGCCAGCAGCTACGGCCTTTTGGACAGGAACACTGAAGCTTTCTTT	CASSYGLLDRNTEAFF
TRBV5-5	TRBJ1-2	.	TRBD1	TGTGCCAGCAGCTTGTCCGGGACAGGGGGTGGCGGCTACACCTTC	CASSLSGTGGGGYTF
TRBV11-1	TRBJ2-5	.	.	TGTGCCAGCAGAGAAGGGACTCAAGAGACCCAGTACTTC	CASREGTQETQYF
TRBV7-9	TRBJ1-5	.	.	TGTGCCAGCAGCTTAGGAGGCAGAGGTTTCAATCAGCCCCAGCATTTT	CASSLGGRGFNQPQHF
TRBV7-3	TRBJ2-1	.	TRBD2	TGTGCCAGCAGCCCCGTGACTAGCGCCTACAATGAGCAGTTCTTC	CASSPVTSAYNEQFF
TRBV5-6	TRBJ1-2	.	TRBD1	TGTGCCAGCAGCGGGAGACAGGGGAACTATGGCTACACCTTC	CASSGRQGNYGYTF
TRBV5-1	TRBJ2-2	.	TRBD1	TGCGCCAGCAGCCAATCCCCGGGACAGTGGGGGACCGGGGAGCTGTTTTTT	CASSQSPGQWGTGELFF
TRBV6-1	TRBJ1-1	few	.	TGTGCCAGCAGCGAGCGGCAGTTGAACACTGAAGCTTTCTTT	CASSERQLNTEAFF
TRBV7-8	TRBJ2-5	.	.	TGTGCCAGCAGCCTACAGGACAAAGAGACCCAGTACTTC	CASSLQDKETQYF
TRBV14	TRBJ1-6	.	.	TGTGCCAGCAGCCAAGACAGACAGAGCTCCTATAATTCACCCCTCCACTTT	CASSQDRQSSYNSPLHF
TRBV5-1	TRBJ2-7	.	.	TGCGCCAACAGCCCCGGGGGACGGTCCATCTACGAGCAGTACTTC	CANSPGGRSIYEQYF
TRBV9	TRBJ1-2	.	TRBD1	TGTGCCAGCAGCGCAAAGGGACAGGGGGCGCTCCATGGCTACACCTTC	CASSAKGQGALHGYTF
TRBV6-5	TRBJ2-2	.	TRBD1	TGTGCCGCCCACAGGGGGGCGGGCACCGGGGAGCTGTTTTTT	CAAHRGAGTGELFF
TRBV5-1	TRBJ2-1	once	.	TGCGCCAGCAGCTTGGGAGTTGGTGATGAGCAGTTCTTC	CASSLGVGDEQFF
TRBV7-9	TRBJ2-5	.	.	TGTGCCAGCAGCTTAGCGCTAGGCGGAGAGACCCAGTACTTC	CASSLALGGETQYF
TRBV2	TRBJ1-3	.	TRBD1	TGTGCCGGGAGACAGGGACCTGGAAACACCATATATTTT	CAGRQGPGNTIYF
TRBV5-6	TRBJ1-3	once	.	TGTGCCAGCAGCTTGGACAGGGCAGGAAACACCATATATTTT	CASSLDRAGNTIYF
TRBV25-1	TRBJ1-2	.	TRBD1	TGTGCCAGCAGGGCAGGGGGCGTCTATGGCTACACCTTC	CASRAGGVYGYTF
TRBV9	TRBJ2-1	.	.	TGTGCCAGCAGCGTAGAGGGGGTCGATACCGAGCAGTTCTTC	CASSVEGVDTEQFF
TRBV5-1	TRBJ2-7	once	TRBD1	TGCGCCAGCAGCCTGGGACAGGGGTTCCACGAGCAGTACTTC	CASSLGQGFHEQYF
TRBV7-8	TRBJ1-5	.	.	TGTGCCAGCAGCTTAGCCCTCCCAGGGGTCCAGCCCCAGCATTTT	CASSLALPGVQPQHF
TRBV2	TRBJ2-2	.	.	TGTGCCAGCAGTCTCCAGGGTCCCGGGGAGCTGTTTTTT	CASSLQGPGELFF
TRBV4-1	TRBJ1-1	.	.	TGCGCCAGCAGCCTAAGTAGCAGGGGAGCTGGGGACTATGAAGCTTTCTTT	CASSLSSRGAGDYEAFF
TRBV6-5	TRBJ2-7	.	TRBD1	TGTGCCAGCAGTTATGGTACAGGGGGCTCGAACGAGCAGTACTTC	CASSYGTGGSNEQYF
TRBV4-1	TRBJ2-7	.	TRBD2	TGCGCCAGCAGCCCAATGGCGGGAGGCGGCGGCGAGCAGTACTTC	CASSPMAGGGGEQYF
TRBV27	TRBJ1-1	.	TRBD1	TGTGCCAGCAGTTTGGGGACAGGGGGACACTACATGAACACTGAAGCTTTCTTT	CASSLGTGGHYMNTEAFF
TRBV2	TRBJ1-3	.	.	TGTGCCAGCAGCCGGAGGGGATCCTCTGGAAACACCATATATTTT	CASSRRGSSGNTIYF
TRBV7-8	TRBJ2-2	.	.	TGTGCCAGCAGCTTAGAGGGAGTAGGGAACACCGGGGAGCTGTTTTTT	CASSLEGVGNTGELFF
TRBV6-1	TRBJ2-7	.	.	TGTGCCAGCAGTGGATCGGCAGGGGTCCCCTACGAGCAGTACTTC	CASSGSAGVPYEQYF
TRBV7-9	TRBJ2-7	few	TRBD1	TGTGCCAGCAGCTTAGGCTGGGGACAGGACGAATACGAGCAGTACTTC	CASSLGWGQDEYEQYF
TRBV9	TRBJ2-2	.	TRBD1	TGTGCCAGCAGCCTTGGGACAGCCCACGGCGGGGAGCTGTTTTTT	CASSLGTAHGGELFF
TRBV27	TRBJ2-1	.	TRBD1	TGTGCCAGCAGTTCGGGACAGGTGGGGGAGCAGTTCTTC	CASSSGQVGEQFF
TRBV6-1	TRBJ2-1	.	.	TGTGCCAGCAGTGAATGGAGAGGTAGGCAGTTCTTC	CASSEWRGRQFF
TRBV2	TRBJ2-1	.	TRBD1	TGTGCCAGCGGGACAGGGGAATCCTACAATGAGCAGTTCTTC	CASGTGESYNEQFF
TRBV6-1	TRBJ2-1	few	TRBD1	TGTGCCAGCAGTGAATTCCGGACAGGGTACTACAATGAGCAGTTCTTC	CASSEFRTGYYNEQFF
TRBV7-2	TRBJ1-3	.	TRBD1	TGTGCCAGCAGCCCCACGCGGACAGGGAGCTCTGGAAACACCATATATTTT	CASSPTRTGSSGNTIYF
TRBV11-2	TRBJ1-1	.	.	TGTGCCAGCAGCTTAACGGCAGGGGCCTCGAACACTGAAGCTTTCTTT	CASSLTAGASNTEAFF
TRBV7-3	TRBJ2-6	.	.	TGTGCCAGCAGCCGGTATAACTCTGGGGCCAACGTCCTGACTTTC	CASSRYNSGANVLTF
TRBV19	TRBJ2-3	.	TRBD2	TGTGCCAGTAGTCCTTGGGGACTAGCGGGATTAGATACGCAGTATTTT	CASSPWGLAGLDTQYF